These T cell receptor beta chains were read from a single sample in a study of blood T cell repertoires in COVID-19. Only in-frame clones appear in the TCRdb table, and some are missing; sequencing was by immunoSEQ multiplex PCR. The table lists about 210,000 clones, 75% to 90% of them singletons. Sequencing was carried out using peripheral blood. The receptors here all came from a middle-aged woman with acute or convalescent COVID-19. Each CDR3 is given with its conserved first and last residue. D genes are given only for firm matches. Expanded clones are given a class, and other clones once, few, many or no size at all.

TRBV5-1,.,.,TRBJ1-2,CASSDPSFSPYYGYTF,TGCGCCAGCAGCGACCCCTCGTTTAGCCCCTACTATGGCTACACCTTC
TRBV30,.,TRBD1,TRBJ2-3,CAWDGQGHTDTQYF,TGTGCCTGGGACGGACAGGGGCACACAGATACGCAGTATTTT
TRBV9,.,TRBD2,TRBJ2-2,CASSVSSGDLTGELFF,TGTGCCAGCAGCGTCTCTAGCGGGGACCTCACCGGGGAGCTGTTTTTT
TRBV11-2,.,TRBD2,TRBJ2-2,CASSLTSGGAYRELFF,TGTGCCAGCAGCCTCACTAGCGGGGGGGCGTATCGGGAGCTGTTTTTT
TRBV10-3,.,.,TRBJ1-1,CAISGEGTTFEAFF,TGTGCCATCAGTGGGGAGGGGACCACTTTCGAAGCTTTCTTT
TRBV3-1/TRBV3-2,.,.,TRBJ1-1,CASSPSGGGMNTEAFF,TGTGCCAGCAGCCCGTCCGGCGGCGGGATGAACACTGAAGCTTTCTTT
TRBV5-6,.,.,TRBJ1-2,CASSLAGIGYTF,TGTGCCAGCAGCTTGGCAGGGATCGGCTACACCTTC
TRBV4-1,once,TRBD2,TRBJ2-3,CASSQAGLATSTQYF,TGCGCCAGCAGCCAAGCTGGACTAGCCACCAGTACGCAGTATTTT
TRBV19,.,TRBD1,TRBJ1-2,CASSISWDRGESGYTF,TGTGCCAGTAGTATATCCTGGGACAGGGGGGAGAGTGGCTACACCTTC
TRBV5-1,.,.,TRBJ2-3,CASSLAGADTQYF,TGCGCCAGCAGCTTGGCCGGGGCAGATACGCAGTATTTT
TRBV10-1,.,.,TRBJ1-4,CASSESGVNEKLFF,TGCGCCAGCAGTGAGTCCGGGGTTAATGAAAAACTGTTTTTT
TRBV5-1,once,.,TRBJ1-4,CASSSGTLGEKLFF,TGCGCCAGCAGCTCCGGGACACTTGGTGAAAAACTGTTTTTT
TRBV19,.,.,TRBJ1-4,CASSIRVGPDEKLFF,TGTGCCAGTAGTATACGGGTGGGGCCGGATGAAAAACTGTTTTTT
TRBV4-2,few,.,TRBJ1-4,CASSQVTGSNEKLFF,TGTGCCAGCAGCCAAGTAACAGGGAGTAATGAAAAACTGTTTTTT
TRBV12-3/TRBV12-4,.,.,TRBJ2-1,CASGNGLLGEQFF,TGTGCCAGCGGTAACGGACTCCTCGGGGAGCAGTTCTTC
TRBV12-3/TRBV12-4,.,TRBD1,TRBJ1-5,CASTTGFQPQHF,TGTGCCAGCACGACAGGGTTTCAGCCCCAGCATTTT
TRBV2,.,TRBD1,TRBJ1-5,CASNVGTGVDSNQPQHF,TGTGCCAGCAACGTAGGGACAGGGGTGGATAGCAATCAGCCCCAGCATTTT
TRBV19,.,TRBD1,TRBJ1-4,CASSLRTGNEKLFF,TGTGCCAGTAGTCTTCGGACAGGGAATGAAAAACTGTTTTTT
TRBV7-7,.,.,TRBJ2-1,CASSQGDSYNEQFF,TGTGCCAGCAGCCAAGGGGACTCCTACAATGAGCAGTTCTTC
TRBV4-2,.,.,TRBJ1-6,CASSQGAPGSNNSPLHF,TGTGCCAGCAGCCAGGGGGCTCCGGGGTCAAATAATTCACCCCTCCACTTT
TRBV24-1,.,.,TRBJ1-2,CATSDPYRDNYGYTF,TGTGCCACCAGTGATCCTTACAGGGACAACTATGGCTACACCTTC
TRBV27,.,TRBD1,TRBJ1-6,CASRPGQGNSPLHF,TGTGCCAGCAGACCGGGACAGGGGAATTCACCCCTCCACTTT
TRBV6-5,.,.,TRBJ2-1,CASSKSSYNEQFF,TGTGCCAGCAGTAAGAGCTCCTACAATGAGCAGTTCTTC
TRBV15,.,TRBD2,TRBJ2-1,CATSRVPSGGVKAQFF,TGTGCCACCAGCAGAGTTCCTAGCGGGGGGGTGAAGGCGCAGTTCTTC
TRBV3-1/TRBV3-2,.,TRBD1,TRBJ2-5,CASSQGNRGRVETQYF,TGTGCCAGCAGCCAAGGTAACAGGGGGCGAGTAGAGACCCAGTACTTC
TRBV9,.,.,TRBJ1-4,CASSVGLQGGEKLFF,TGTGCCAGCAGCGTAGGCCTCCAGGGAGGTGAAAAACTGTTTTTT
TRBV9,.,.,TRBJ1-2,CASSVDRDGYTF,TGTGCCAGCAGCGTAGACAGGGACGGCTACACCTTC
TRBV6-6,.,.,TRBJ1-4,CASRKGANEKLFF,TGTGCCAGCAGAAAGGGGGCTAATGAAAAACTGTTTTTT
TRBV20-1,.,TRBD1,TRBJ1-4,CSASVSLRGANEKLFF,TGCAGTGCTAGTGTCTCACTCAGGGGGGCTAATGAAAAACTGTTTTTT
TRBV9,.,TRBD1,TRBJ2-1,CASSEGGQGPYNEQFF,TGTGCCAGCAGCGAGGGGGGACAGGGGCCTTACAATGAGCAGTTCTTC
TRBV6-4,.,.,TRBJ1-2,CASSDYPGDYGYTF,TGTGCCAGCAGTGACTACCCGGGAGATTATGGCTACACCTTC
TRBV19,.,TRBD2,TRBJ2-5,CASSDSGRETQYF,TGTGCCAGTAGTGACTCCGGGAGGGAGACCCAGTACTTC
TRBV15,.,.,TRBJ1-3,CATSRAGDGNTIYF,TGTGCCACCAGCAGAGCAGGGGACGGAAACACCATATATTTT
TRBV19,.,.,TRBJ1-1,CASSAFRVAEAFF,TGTGCCAGTAGTGCCTTCAGGGTCGCTGAAGCTTTCTTT
TRBV2,.,.,TRBJ1-1,CASSGSRMVGEAFF,TGTGCCAGCAGTGGGAGCAGAATGGTGGGTGAAGCTTTCTTT
TRBV11-2,once,TRBD1,TRBJ1-6,CASRPTGGNSPLHF,TGTGCCAGCAGGCCGACAGGGGGCAATTCACCCCTCCACTTT
TRBV4-1,.,TRBD1,TRBJ1-5,CASSLTGLRQPQHF,TGCGCCAGCAGCCTGACAGGGCTGAGGCAGCCCCAGCATTTT
TRBV9,.,.,TRBJ1-3,CASSDYPRGSGNTIYF,TGTGCCAGCAGCGACTACCCCAGGGGCTCTGGAAACACCATATATTTT
TRBV5-8,.,.,TRBJ1-1,CASRSPGHPSGAFF,TGTGCCAGCAGATCTCCGGGACACCCATCCGGAGCTTTCTTT
TRBV19,.,.,TRBJ1-2,CASSKGVRSYGYTF,TGTGCCAGTAGTAAAGGGGTCAGGAGCTATGGCTACACCTTC
TRBV15,.,TRBD1,TRBJ2-1,CATSKQTGGVYNEQFF,TGTGCCACCAGCAAACAGACAGGGGGAGTCTACAATGAGCAGTTCTTC
TRBV9,once,.,TRBJ2-1,CASSGRDHYNEQFF,TGTGCCAGCAGCGGGAGGGACCACTACAATGAGCAGTTCTTC
TRBV6-1,.,TRBD1,TRBJ1-5,CASSEVDRVRQPQHF,TGTGCCAGCAGTGAAGTCGACAGGGTGAGGCAGCCCCAGCATTTT
TRBV27,.,.,TRBJ1-1,CASSMGLFTEAFF,TGTGCCAGCAGTATGGGACTCTTCACTGAAGCTTTCTTT
TRBV7-9,few,.,TRBJ1-6,CASSLGGRDSSPLHF,TGTGCCAGCAGCTTAGGAGGCAGGGATTCTTCACCCCTCCACTTT
TRBV4-1,.,.,TRBJ2-3,CASSQVNGRADTQYF,TGCGCCAGCAGCCAAGTTAATGGGAGAGCAGATACGCAGTATTTT
TRBV30,once,TRBD1,TRBJ1-3,CAWSRDRGVYF,TGTGCCTGGAGCCGGGACAGGGGCGTATATTTT
TRBV4-2,.,.,TRBJ2-2,CASSQVGSISLVVF,TGTGCCAGCAGCCAAGTCGGGAGCATCTCTCTGGTGGTTTTT
TRBV25-1,.,TRBD1,TRBJ1-2,CASRQGDYGYTF,TGTGCCAGCAGACAGGGGGACTATGGCTACACCTTC
TRBV9,once,.,TRBJ2-3,CASSSHPGATTDTQYF,TGTGCCAGCAGCTCGCACCCAGGGGCAACCACAGATACGCAGTATTTT
TRBV30,.,.,TRBJ1-3,CAWSVTGSGNTIYF,TGTGCCTGGAGTGTCACCGGCTCTGGAAACACCATATATTTT
TRBV6-5,.,.,TRBJ1-6,CASSQGMGRNSPLHF,TGTGCCAGCAGTCAGGGCATGGGGCGGAATTCACCCCTCCACTTT
TRBV20-1,.,.,TRBJ1-1,CSAPMNTEAFF,TGCAGTGCTCCTATGAACACTGAAGCTTTCTTT